These T cell receptor beta chains were read from a single sample in a study of T cells after posttransplantation cyclophosphamide. TCRdb keeps only in-frame clones here, not all; method: immunoSEQ multiplex PCR. The data hold about 24,000 clones, with around 86% observed a single time. What was sequenced was PBMCs. Source of these receptors: a woman aged 55-70 years with a blood cancer, CMV-positive, and with a related stem cell donor. Each CDR3 is given with its conserved first and last residue. A D gene is named only where the DNA matches it firmly. Clone size, where shown, is once, few, many, or a class for clones that have expanded.

TRBJ1-2 | - | - | TRBV7-9 | TGTGCCAGCAGTTACCCCGGGGGGGCAAGTGGCTACACCTTC | CASSYPGGASGYTF
TRBJ2-7 | - | - | TRBV6-1 | TGTGCCAGCAGTGACGGGTACTCCCTCTCCTACGAGCAGTACTTC | CASSDGYSLSYEQYF
TRBJ2-3 | few | - | TRBV10-1 | TGCGCCAGCAGCGCCGGGACTCGGGAAGATACGCAGTATTTT | CASSAGTREDTQYF
TRBJ2-5 | - | - | TRBV20-1 | TGCAGTGCTGCCCTCGGGGAGACCCAGTACTTC | CSAALGETQYF
TRBJ2-3 | - | TRBD2 | TRBV6-6 | TGTGCCAGCAGTTACGGGCGGGAGAGTGCAGATACGCAGTATTTT | CASSYGRESADTQYF
TRBJ1-1 | - | TRBD1 | TRBV6-7 | TGTGCCAGCAGTATCGACAGGGACACTGAAGCTTTCTTT | CASSIDRDTEAFF
TRBJ1-4 | few | - | TRBV5-1 | TGCGCCAGCAGCTTGGGGAGGTCAACTAATGAAAAACTGTTTTTT | CASSLGRSTNEKLFF
TRBJ2-7 | - | - | TRBV6-5 | TGTGCCAGCAGCCGAAACAACTACGAGCAGTACTTC | CASSRNNYEQYF
TRBJ2-3 | - | - | TRBV5-6 | TGTGCCAGCAGCTTGCTTCAGGGCGGAAATACGCAGTATTTT | CASSLLQGGNTQYF
TRBJ2-7 | - | - | TRBV7-8 | TGTGCCAGCAGGCCTTTAGCGTCCCGCTACGAGCAGTACTTC | CASRPLASRYEQYF
TRBJ2-1 | - | - | TRBV5-1 | TGCGCCAGCAGCTCGGGGGAATATCGGTACAATGAGCAGTTCTTC | CASSSGEYRYNEQFF
TRBJ2-1 | - | TRBD2 | TRBV19 | TGTGCCAGTAGTATAGGAGGTAGCGGGAGGGTCTATGAGCAGTTCTTC | CASSIGGSGRVYEQFF
TRBJ2-1 | - | - | TRBV11-3 | TGTGCCAGCAGCTTAGGCCAGGGCGGCATCAATGAGCAGTTCTTC | CASSLGQGGINEQFF
TRBJ1-5 | - | - | TRBV15 | TGTGCCACCAGCAGGGAGTTTTCGAACCTTGTGGGCAATCAGCCCCAGCATTTT | CATSREFSNLVGNQPQHF
TRBJ2-1 | - | TRBD1 | TRBV19 | TGTGCCAGTAGTACCGGACAGGACGTCAATGAGCAGTTCTTC | CASSTGQDVNEQFF
TRBJ1-4 | once | - | TRBV6-1 | TGTGCCAGCCGTCCGGTGATTAATGAAAAACTGTTTTTT | CASRPVINEKLFF
TRBJ2-1 | - | - | TRBV18 | TGTGCCAGCTCACCTAACACAGGGTTTGAGCAGTTCTTC | CASSPNTGFEQFF
TRBJ2-7 | - | - | TRBV4-2 | TGTGCCAGCAGCCAAGATATCACGGTGAGCTCCTACGAGCAGTACTTC | CASSQDITVSSYEQYF
TRBJ2-7 | - | TRBD2 | TRBV2 | TGTGCCAGCGGGTCAGAACGGACTAGCGGATCCTACGAGCAGTACTTC | CASGSERTSGSYEQYF
TRBJ1-6 | - | - | TRBV4-1 | TGCGCCAGCAGCCACCAGACGGGTTTCGGGAATTCACCCCTCCACTTT | CASSHQTGFGNSPLHF
TRBJ1-3 | - | TRBD1 | TRBV29-1 | TGCAGCGTTGATGATGGGACAGGGGTTCCCATATATTTT | CSVDDGTGVPIYF
TRBJ2-2 | - | - | TRBV12-5 | TGTGCTAGTGGTCGAGAGGGCGGGGAGCTGTTTTTT | CASGREGGELFF
TRBJ2-6 | - | - | TRBV30 | TGTGCCTGGACCGTCGCGGTGGGGGCCAACGTCCTGACTTTC | CAWTVAVGANVLTF
TRBJ1-2 | - | - | TRBV5-4 | TGTGCCAGCAGCGTTGATGGAGGACTCGATATCTATGGCTACACCTTC | CASSVDGGLDIYGYTF
TRBJ2-7 | - | - | TRBV7-3 | TGTGCCAGCAGCCGGCTACAGGGTTACGAGCAGTACTTC | CASSRLQGYEQYF
TRBJ1-1 | - | TRBD1 | TRBV19 | TGTGCCAGTACCGTGGACAGGGGGAACACTGAAGCTTTCTTT | CASTVDRGNTEAFF
TRBJ2-3 | - | TRBD2 | TRBV4-2 | TGTGCCAGCAGCCAAGGCCCGGGGACTAATACGCAGTATTTT | CASSQGPGTNTQYF
TRBJ2-2 | once | TRBD2 | TRBV5-1 | TGCGCCAGCAGCTTTCAGCGGGAGGACACCGGGGAGCTGTTTTTT | CASSFQREDTGELFF
TRBJ1-2 | - | - | TRBV9 | TGTGCCAGCAGCGTAGGTGCAGGGTGGAGCTATGGCTACACCTTC | CASSVGAGWSYGYTF
TRBJ1-4 | once | - | TRBV20-1 | TGCAGTGCTAGACAAAATGAAAAACTGTTTTTT | CSARQNEKLFF
TRBJ1-1 | - | TRBD1 | TRBV4-2 | TGTGCCAGCAGCCAGGGACAGCTGAACACTGAAGCTTTCTTT | CASSQGQLNTEAFF
TRBJ2-1 | - | - | TRBV29-1 | TGCAGCGTTGGGGTTAGCGGCCACAATGGGCAGTTCTTC | CSVGVSGHNGQFF
TRBJ2-1 | - | - | TRBV18 | TGTGCCAGCTCCCCCTCCTCAGACGGGAGTAATTATGAGCAGTTCTTC | CASSPSSDGSNYEQFF
TRBJ2-1 | once | - | TRBV18 | TGTGCCAGCTCACCTCGAACCCTAAGTGAGCAGTTCTTC | CASSPRTLSEQFF
TRBJ2-5 | - | TRBD2 | TRBV27 | TGTGCCAGCAGGGACGTTAGCGGGAGGGGAGGGGAGACCCAGTACTTC | CASRDVSGRGGETQYF
TRBJ2-7 | - | - | TRBV6-6 | TGTGCCAGCAGTAAACCTAGCGAAAGCTCCTACGAGCAGTACTTC | CASSKPSESSYEQYF
TRBJ2-5 | - | - | TRBV5-1 | TGCGCCGACTCCGGGAAAGAAGAGACCCAGTACTTC | CADSGKEETQYF